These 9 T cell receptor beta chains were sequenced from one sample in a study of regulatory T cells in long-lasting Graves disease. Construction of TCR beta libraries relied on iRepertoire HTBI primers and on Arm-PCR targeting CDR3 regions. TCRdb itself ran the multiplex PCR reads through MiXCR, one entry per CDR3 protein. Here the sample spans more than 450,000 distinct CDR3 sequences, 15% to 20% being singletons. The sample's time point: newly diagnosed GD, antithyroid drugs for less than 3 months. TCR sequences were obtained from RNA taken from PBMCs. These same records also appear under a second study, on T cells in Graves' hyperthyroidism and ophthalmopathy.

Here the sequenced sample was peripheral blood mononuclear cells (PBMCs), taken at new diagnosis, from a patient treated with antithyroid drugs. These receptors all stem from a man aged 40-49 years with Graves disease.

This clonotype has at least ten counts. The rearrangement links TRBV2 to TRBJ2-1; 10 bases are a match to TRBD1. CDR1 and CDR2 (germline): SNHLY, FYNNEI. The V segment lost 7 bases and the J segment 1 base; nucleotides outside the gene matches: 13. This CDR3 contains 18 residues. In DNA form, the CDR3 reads TGTGCCAGCACGAGTCGAAGGGACAGGGGACTGTCCTACAATGAGCAGTTCTTC. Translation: CASTSRRDRGLSYNEQFF.

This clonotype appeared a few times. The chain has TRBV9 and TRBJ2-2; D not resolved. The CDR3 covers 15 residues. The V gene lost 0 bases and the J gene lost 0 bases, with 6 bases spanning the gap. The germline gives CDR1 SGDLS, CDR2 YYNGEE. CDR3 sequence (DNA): TGTGCCAGCAGCGTAGAAGCGACGAACACCGGGGAGCTGTTTTTT. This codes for CASSVEATNTGELFF.

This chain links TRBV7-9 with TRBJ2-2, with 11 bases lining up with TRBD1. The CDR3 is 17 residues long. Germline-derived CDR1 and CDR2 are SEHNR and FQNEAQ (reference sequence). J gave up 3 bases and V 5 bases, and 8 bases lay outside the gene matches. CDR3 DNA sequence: TGTGCCAGCAGCCTCCCGGGACAGGGGGTTTACACCGGGGAGCTGTTTTTT. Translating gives CASSLPGQGVYTGELFF. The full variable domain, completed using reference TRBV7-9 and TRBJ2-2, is DTGVSQNPRHKITKRGQNVTFRCDPISEHNRLYWYRQTLGQGPEFLTYFQNEAQLEKSRLLSDRFSAERPKGSFSTLEIQRTEQGDSAMYLCASSLPGQGVYTGELFFGEGSRLTVL.

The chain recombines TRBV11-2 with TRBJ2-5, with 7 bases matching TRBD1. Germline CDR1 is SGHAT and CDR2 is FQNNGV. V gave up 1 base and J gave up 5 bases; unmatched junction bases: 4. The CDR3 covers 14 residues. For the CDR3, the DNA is TGTGCCAGCAGCTTAGCTATCAGGGGGGAGACCCAGTACTTC. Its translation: CASSLAIRGETQYF.

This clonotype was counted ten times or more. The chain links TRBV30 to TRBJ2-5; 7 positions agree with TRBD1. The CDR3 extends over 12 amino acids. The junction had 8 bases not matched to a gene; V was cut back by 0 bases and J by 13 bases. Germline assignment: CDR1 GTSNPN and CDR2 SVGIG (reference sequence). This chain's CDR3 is CAWSVQGVPAYF. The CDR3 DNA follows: TGTGCCTGGAGTGTTCAGGGGGTTCCGGCGTACTTC.

In DNA, the CDR3 is TGTGCCAGCAGTTATGGCGGGGTAGCTTTCTTT. Amino acids: CASSYGGVAFF. The chain has TRBV6-5 and TRBJ1-1; D gene ambiguous. The V end lost 3 bases, the J end lost 10 bases, and 9 bases lay between the germline ends. The CDR3 has 11 residues. The germline CDR1 and CDR2 sequences are MNHEY and SVGAGI.

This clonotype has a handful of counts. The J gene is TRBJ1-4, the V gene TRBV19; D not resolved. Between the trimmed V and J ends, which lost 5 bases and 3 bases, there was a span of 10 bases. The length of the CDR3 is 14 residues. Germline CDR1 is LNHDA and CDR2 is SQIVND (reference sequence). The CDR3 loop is CASSARAPNEKLFF. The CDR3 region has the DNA TGTGCCAGTAGTGCGAGGGCACCTAATGAAAAACTGTTTTTT. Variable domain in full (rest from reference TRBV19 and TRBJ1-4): DGGITQSPKYLFRKEGQNVTLSCEQNLNHDAMYWYRQDPGQGLRLIYYSQIVNDFQKGDIAEGYSVSREKKESFPLTVTSAQKNPTAFYLCASSARAPNEKLFFGSGTQLSVL.

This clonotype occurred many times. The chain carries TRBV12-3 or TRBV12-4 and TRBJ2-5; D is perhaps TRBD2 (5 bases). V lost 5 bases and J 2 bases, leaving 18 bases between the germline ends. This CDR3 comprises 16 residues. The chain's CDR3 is CASSLTRIAIQETQYF. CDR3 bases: TGTGCCAGCAGTCTTACAAGGATAGCGATACAAGAGACCCAGTACTTC.

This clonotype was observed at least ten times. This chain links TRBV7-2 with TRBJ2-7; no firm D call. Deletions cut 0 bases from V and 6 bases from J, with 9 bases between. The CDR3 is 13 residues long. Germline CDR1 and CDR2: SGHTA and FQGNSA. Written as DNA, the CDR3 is TGTGCCAGCAGCTTAGCTCGGCCTGGCGAGCAGTACTTC. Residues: CASSLARPGEQYF. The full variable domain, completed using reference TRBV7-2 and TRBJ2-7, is GAGVSQSPSNKVTEKGKDVELRCDPISGHTALYWYRQSLGQGLEFLIYFQGNSAPDKSGLPSDRFSAERTGGSVSTLTIQRTQQEDSAVYLCASSLARPGEQYFGPGTRLTVT.